Listed here are 18 T cell receptor beta chains from one sample, sequenced in a study of blood T cell repertoires in COVID-19. The protocol was immunoSEQ multiplex PCR, while the TCRdb copy is restricted to in-frame clones and leaves out a portion. Of a few hundred thousand clones in the sample, approximately 87% were seen once. The specimen was peripheral blood. The receptors derive from a man aged 55 to 69 who had recovered from COVID-19.

V and J are TRBV5-5 and TRBJ1-6; TRBD1 matches at 7 bases. The V gene end was trimmed by 4 bases and the J gene end by 7 bases; junction bases not matched to a gene: 5. Looked up from germline, CDR1 is SGHKS and CDR2 is YYEKEE (reference sequence). The CDR3 has 14 residues. The CDR3 coding sequence is TGTGCCAGCAGCGTGGGACAGCTGAATTCACCCCTCCACTTT. This codes for CASSVGQLNSPLHF.

This clone has a single count. The chain joins TRBV7-9 to TRBJ2-5; 15 positions agree with TRBD2. The CDR3 spans 17 residues. Germline V gives CDR1 SEHNR, CDR2 FQNEAQ (reference sequence). After removal of 10 bases from V and 4 bases from J, the junction contained 13 bases not matched to a gene. The CDR3 sequence: CAKQPRRTSGRAETQYF. The CDR3 DNA sequence: TGTGCCAAACAACCCCGCCGGACTAGCGGGAGGGCAGAGACCCAGTACTTC. Full variable domain (rest looked up from reference TRBV7-9 and TRBJ2-5): DTGVSQNPRHKITKRGQNVTFRCDPISEHNRLYWYRQTLGQGPEFLTYFQNEAQLEKSRLLSDRFSAERPKGSFSTLEIQRTEQGDSAMYLCAKQPRRTSGRAETQYFGPGTRLLVL.

As regards this clone: Other DNA sequences in the same sample also yield this CDR3. The V and J genes are TRBV9 and TRBJ2-3; 8 nucleotides align to TRBD2. Germline values: CDR1 SGDLS, CDR2 YYNGEE. The length of the CDR3 is 16 residues. The junction had 7 bases not matched to a gene; V was cut back by 3 bases and J by 1 base. This chain's CDR3 is CASSATSAGGTDTQYF. In DNA form, the CDR3 reads TGTGCCAGCAGCGCCACCTCAGCGGGAGGCACAGATACGCAGTATTTT.

This clone was picked up one time. This sequence joins TRBV18 and TRBJ2-6, with TRBD1 as a possible D gene (5 bases). The CDR3 has 13 amino acids. The V gene's germline CDR1 is KGHSH and CDR2 LQKENI. Deletions cut 0 bases from V and 10 bases from J, with 7 bases between. CDR3 nucleotide sequence: TGTGCCAGCTCACCACCCCCAGGGAACGTCCTGACTTTC. Its protein product is CASSPPPGNVLTF.

The rearrangement links TRBV11-2 to TRBJ2-1; 7 bases map to TRBD2. This CDR3 region has 14 residues. Germline V gene data show CDR1 as SGHAT and CDR2 as FQNNGV. After removal of 5 bases from V and 6 bases from J, the junction contained 7 bases not matched to a gene. This CDR3 reads CASSRNTGGNEQFF. The CDR3 region has the DNA TGTGCCAGCAGCCGAAATACGGGGGGCAATGAGCAGTTCTTC.

The chain joins TRBV29-1 to TRBJ1-1; 9 bases align to TRBD1. Germline V gives CDR1 SQVTM, CDR2 ANQGSEA. This CDR3 contains 12 residues. V trimming: 7 bases; J trimming: 5 bases; junction bases outside the gene matches: 5. The CDR3 loop reads CSANRGLTEAFF. The DNA of the CDR3 is TGCAGCGCCAACAGGGGGCTTACTGAAGCTTTCTTT.

This clone appeared a few times. J is TRBJ1-4 and V is TRBV5-1, with D possibly matching TRBD1 (6 bases). This CDR3 contains 16 residues. V was trimmed by 0 bases and J by 6 bases, leaving 15 bases between them. The germline gives CDR1 SGHRS, CDR2 YFSETQ. CDR3 in DNA: TGCGCCAGCAGCTTGGGTGGGACATCCTACCATGAAAAACTGTTTTTT. Protein sequence: CASSLGGTSYHEKLFF. The full variable domain, with the rest looked up from reference TRBV5-1 and TRBJ1-4, is KAGVTQTPRYLIKTRGQQVTLSCSPISGHRSVSWYQQTPGQGLQFLFEYFSETQRNKGNFPGRFSGRQFSNSRSEMNVSTLELGDSALYLCASSLGGTSYHEKLFFGSGTQLSVL.

The V and J genes are TRBV6-1 and TRBJ1-2; maybe TRBD1 (6 bases). CDR3 length equals 14 residues. Between the trimmed V and J ends, which lost 2 bases and 8 bases, there was a span of 15 bases. The germline CDR1 and CDR2 sequences are MNHNS and SASEGT. The DNA for the CDR3 is TGTGCCAGCAGTGAAAGTAACAGGGTAGTCGGCTACACCTTC. Its protein is CASSESNRVVGYTF.

The chain employs TRBV30 and TRBJ2-1; 8 nucleotides agree with TRBD2. This CDR3 comprises 15 residues. Germline lookup yields CDR1 GTSNPN and CDR2 SVGIG (reference sequence). The ends lost 3 bases at V and 8 bases at J; junction bases unmatched: 12. CDR3 residues: CAWRPLGSGAHEQFF. The CDR3 bases are TGTGCCTGGAGGCCCCTAGGTAGCGGGGCCCATGAGCAGTTCTTC. Full variable domain (outside the CDR3, taken from reference TRBV30 and TRBJ2-1): SQTIHQWPATLVQPVGSPLSLECTVEGTSNPNLYWYRQAAGRGLQLLFYSVGIGQISSEVPQNLSASRPQDRQFILSSKKLLLSDSGFYLCAWRPLGSGAHEQFFGPGTRLTVL.

The J gene is TRBJ2-1, the V gene TRBV30, with 11 bases identical to TRBD2. This CDR3 spans 16 amino acids. Germline lookup yields CDR1 GTSNPN and CDR2 SVGIG (reference sequence). Trimming at V came to 1 base and at J to 6 bases, leaving 8 bases not matched to a gene. CDR3 in DNA: TGTGCCTGGAGTGCATTAGCGGGAGGGCCCGTCAATGAGCAGTTCTTC. The encoded protein is CAWSALAGGPVNEQFF. The full variable domain, rest sourced from reference TRBV30 and TRBJ2-1, is SQTIHQWPATLVQPVGSPLSLECTVEGTSNPNLYWYRQAAGRGLQLLFYSVGIGQISSEVPQNLSASRPQDRQFILSSKKLLLSDSGFYLCAWSALAGGPVNEQFFGPGTRLTVL.

In DNA form, the CDR3 reads TGTGCCAGCAGCGTAGGGGTGGGCAGCCAAGAGACCCAGTACTTC. Residues: CASSVGVGSQETQYF. The chain carries TRBV9 and TRBJ2-5; D gene uncertain. Deletions cut 0 bases from V and 1 base from J, with 10 bases between. The CDR3 length is 15 residues. Germline V gene sequence: CDR1 SGDLS, CDR2 YYNGEE.

This rearrangement joins TRBV5-8 to TRBJ2-3, with unresolved D. V dropped 3 bases and J dropped 0 bases, with 5 bases sitting between them. Germline assignment: CDR1 SGHTS and CDR2 YDEGEE. The CDR3 has 13 amino acids. CDR3 coding DNA: TGTGCCAGCAGCTCTTATAGCACAGATACGCAGTATTTT. Amino acid sequence: CASSSYSTDTQYF.

The chain combines TRBV7-9 with TRBJ2-1; possibly TRBD2 for D (6 bases). The ends were cut back, 1 base at V and 4 bases at J, with 11 bases in the middle. Germline V CDR1 and CDR2: SEHNR, FQNEAQ (reference sequence). This CDR3 region has 15 residues. CDR3 coding DNA: TGTGCCAGCAGCTTAGGGGGGACTCCTTACAATGAGCAGTTCTTC. The encoded protein is CASSLGGTPYNEQFF.

With respect to this clone: The same CDR3 arises from other DNA sequences in this sample as well. The chain uses TRBV6-5 and TRBJ1-5; 9 positions agree with TRBD1. V lost 7 bases and J lost 6; bases outside the gene matches: 4. The CDR3 contains 13 residues. Germline V gene sequence: CDR1 MNHEY, CDR2 SVGAGI. CDR3 in amino acids: CASKQGASQPQHF. Written as DNA, the CDR3 is TGTGCCAGCAAACAGGGGGCGTCTCAGCCCCAGCATTTT.

The chain is built from TRBV10-3 and TRBJ1-1; D is undetermined. CDR1 and CDR2 (germline): ENHRY, SYGVKD. The CDR3 covers 13 residues. Trimming pared 10 bases from V and 5 bases from J, leaving 17 bases between. The CDR3 DNA is TGTGCCAGCTCAACAGATGGGTTTACTGAAGCTTTCTTT. The encoded protein is CASSTDGFTEAFF.

Comments on this clone: Distinct nucleotide sequences in the sample also encode this CDR3. The chain recombines TRBV11-3 with TRBJ2-1; D is uncertain. Germline CDR1 is SGHNT and CDR2 is YENEEA. This CDR3 contains 12 residues. Trimming took 6 bases from V and 6 from J, leaving 9 bases between them. CDR3 amino acids: CASSPNSNEQFF. As DNA, the CDR3 is TGTGCCAGCAGTCCAAATAGCAATGAGCAGTTCTTC.

The chain employs TRBV18 and TRBJ2-2, with 8 bases identical to TRBD1. This CDR3 region has 14 residues. From germline, CDR1 is KGHSH and CDR2 LQKENI. Unmatched junction bases numbered 4, after V lost 3 bases and J lost 7 bases. The CDR3, as DNA: TGTGCCAGCTCACCCGGACAGGGTATCGGGGAGCTGTTTTTT. Its translation is CASSPGQGIGELFF.

The chain employs TRBV3-1 (or the pseudogene TRBV3-2) and TRBJ2-1, with 7 bases that match TRBD2. V shed 1 base, J shed 3 bases, and the junction held 6 bases outside the gene matches. This CDR3 contains 16 residues. Germline V gene lookup returns CDR1 LGHDT and CDR2 YNNKEL (reference sequence). The CDR3 DNA reads TGTGCCAGCAGCCAAGGGGGGGGTGGAGGCTACAATGAGCAGTTCTTC. Amino acids: CASSQGGGGGYNEQFF.